This T cell receptor (beta chain) is drawn from a study of blood T cell repertoires in COVID-19. The trim removed 5 bases at V and 10 bases at J, leaving 12 bases unmatched. The CDR3 covers 15 residues. Germline V gives CDR1 SGHTS, CDR2 YDEGEE. TCRdb's table, derived via immunoSEQ multiplex PCR, lists solely in-frame clones and lacks some. The profile covers 140,000 to 150,000 clones, with 84% appearing a single time and 5.5% to 7.5% taken by the ten largest. Sequencing input: PBMCs or T cells enriched from blood (not recorded which). This clonotype was sampled from a woman in her forties or fifties who had been exposed to COVID-19. This chain uses TRBV5-8 with TRBJ1-3; 10 bases are a match to TRBD1. CDR3 DNA: TGTGCCAGCAGTACGCGCCGGGACAGGGGTTTTACCATATATTTT. Translating gives CASSTRRDRGFTIYF.